The T cell receptor beta chain described here comes from a study of blood T cell repertoires in COVID-19. As for the study in general: The study drew acute and convalescent COVID-19 samples from the United States, Italy and Spain. T cells, B-cell-depleted T cells, or PBMCs provided the cDNA or gDNA that served as material.

As processed by the authors: Reference gene primers were amplified, and this amplification served to estimate nucleated cell counts. The data were produced by immunoSEQ multiplex PCR, yet TCRdb's version contains in-frame clones alone and is incomplete. Clonal size and the V and J genes are those of that table, whereas D and trimming came from the DNA. The data show around 130,000 clones, with 86% seen just once and 3.5% to 5% held by the top ten. CDR3 size: 16 residues. The trim removed 4 bases at V and 2 bases at J, leaving 3 bases unmatched. CDR1 and CDR2 (germline): LGHDT, YNNKEL (reference sequence).

The chain employs TRBV3-1 (or the pseudogene TRBV3-2) and TRBJ2-7; 15 positions agree with TRBD2. The sample comprised peripheral blood. This TCR was recovered from a man aged 40-49 years with acute or convalescent COVID-19. The CDR3 loop is CASSRTSGRGTYEQYF. As DNA, the CDR3 is TGTGCCAGCAGCCGGACTAGCGGGAGGGGAACCTACGAGCAGTACTTC.